Here is one T cell receptor gamma chain with its context. It has no known antigen specificity. The protein TCRdb lists belongs to a much larger clone and differs from this DNA's translation at residue 9, which points to a read error; the protein shown is made from the DNA. This specimen belongs to a study of gammadelta T cells in human blood (TCRdb year 2020). The paper as a whole reports these results and caveats: In the study, polyclonal expansion of innate gamma-delta T cells immediately after birth was reported to appear to be driven by microbial exposure.

The library was obtained by RT-PCR. The sample was run on an Illumina MiSeq. The public reads were reprocessed by TCRdb using CATT, and rows of matching DNA were later combined. This sample gives about a hundred gamma-chain clones in total; 50% to 70% of them show up just once. Of the sample, approximately 97% is held by the ten largest clones. The CDR3 measures 16 amino acids from cysteine to phenylalanine. Only the CDR3 DNA is retained, 48 bases long and in frame from the first base. Based on the germline V gene (reference sequence), the CDR1 and CDR2 sequences are GITISATS and ISYDGTV. The sequencing input was Vgamma9Vdelta2 gamma-delta T cells from fetal blood. This TCR derives from a human fetus. The chain joins TRGV9 to TRGJP. The base sequence is TGTGCCTTGTGGGAGGCTCAAGAGTTTGGCAAAAAAATCAAGGTATTT. Its coded protein is CALWEAQEFGKKIKVF.